Following are 3 T cell receptor beta chains from one sample sequenced in a study of shared clonotypes between healthy human individuals (dated by TCRdb to 2018 to 2020). Libraries were made using the immunoSEQ multiplex PCR assay. TCRdb provides this immuneACCESS table in a form limited to in-frame rearrangements. Some clones are lacking; in checked studies, under half of them reflect an unresolved V gene, and why the rest are absent is not known. This sample is represented by millions of clones; roughly 94% of them were singletons. The ten largest clonotypes hold around 0.13% of the sample. Sequencing used naive CD4+ T cells sorted from blood. The label giving this sample's cell subset or site can be read as: CD45RA+ positively selected. The receptors stem from a man younger than 35 in good health.

This clone occurred many times. The V gene is TRBV4-1, the J gene TRBJ2-1; D gene uncertain. Germline V lookup: CDR1 MGHRA, CDR2 YSYEKL. Between the trimmed V and J ends, which lost 0 bases and 1 base, there was a span of 10 bases. The CDR3 is 16 amino acids. Here the CDR3 reads CASSQDIGLSYNEQFF. CDR3 sequence (DNA): TGCGCCAGCAGCCAAGACATAGGGTTATCCTACAATGAGCAGTTCTTC.

The gene calls are TRBV7-8 and TRBJ2-7; D call uncertain. The CDR3 runs 13 residues. Germline loops: CDR1 SGHVS, CDR2 FQNEAQ. The V and J ends lost 8 bases and 2 bases respectively, with 13 bases between them. The CDR3 nucleotides read TGTGCCAGCGGATCTAGGGCCCCCTACGAGCAGTACTTC. Translated: CASGSRAPYEQYF. Complete variable domain (other parts from reference TRBV7-8 and TRBJ2-7): GAGVSQSPRYKVAKRGQDVALRCDPISGHVSLFWYQQALGQGPEFLTYFQNEAQLDKSGLPSDRFFAERPEGSVSTLKIQRTQQEDSAVYLCASGSRAPYEQYFGPGTRLTVT.

Comments on this clone: A read error is the likely source, as a far larger clone sits one nucleotide away. The rearrangement links TRBV4-3 to TRBJ2-3; TRBD1 might be the D (6 bases). Germline V gives CDR1 LGHNA, CDR2 YSLEER. Trimming removed 5 bases at V and 3 bases at J, with 15 bases between. The CDR3 length is 15 residues. This chain's CDR3 is CASSYGATGTDTQYF. The CDR3 DNA reads TGCGCCAGCAGCTATGGGGCCACAGGGACAGATACGCAGTATTTT.